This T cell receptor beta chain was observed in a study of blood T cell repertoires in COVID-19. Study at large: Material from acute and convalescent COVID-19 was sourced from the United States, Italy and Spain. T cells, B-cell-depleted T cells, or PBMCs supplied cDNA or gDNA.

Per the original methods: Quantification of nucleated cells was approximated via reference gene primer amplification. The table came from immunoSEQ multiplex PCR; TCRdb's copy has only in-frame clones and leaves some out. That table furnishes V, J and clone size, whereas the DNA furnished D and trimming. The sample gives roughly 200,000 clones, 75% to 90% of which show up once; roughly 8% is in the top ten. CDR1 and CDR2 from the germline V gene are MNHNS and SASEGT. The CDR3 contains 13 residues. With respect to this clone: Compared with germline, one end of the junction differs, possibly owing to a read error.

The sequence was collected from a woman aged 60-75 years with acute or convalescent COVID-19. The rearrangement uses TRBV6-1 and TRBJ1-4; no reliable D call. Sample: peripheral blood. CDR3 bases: TGTGCTAGCAGTGAAGTGGGAGGTGAAAAACTGTTTTTT. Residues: CASSEVGGEKLFF.